The 19 T cell receptor beta chains below come from one sample, sequenced in a study of siplizumab effects on memory and regulatory T cells. The table came from immunoSEQ multiplex PCR; TCRdb's copy has only in-frame clones and leaves some out. The table includes some 100,000 clones, about 92% detected once. Sequencing was performed on Tregs sorted from blood. These receptors all come from a human donor in good health.

The CDR3 sequence is CASSLGRHLGQYEQYF. The CDR3 nucleotides are TGTGCCAGCAGCTTAGGACGGCACCTGGGCCAGTACGAGCAGTACTTC. The chain employs TRBV11-1 and TRBJ2-7; D gene uncertain. Per germline, CDR1 SGHAT and CDR2 FQDESV (reference sequence). V was pared by 1 base and J by 4 bases, with 17 bases between. The CDR3 length is 16 residues.

The chain is built from TRBV7-9 and TRBJ2-7; a weak D match, TRBD1 (6 bases). This CDR3 contains 14 residues. With 5 bases removed from V and 4 bases from J, the gap between germline ends came to 15 bases. Germline V lookup: CDR1 SEHNR, CDR2 FQNEAQ (reference sequence). CDR3 amino acids: CASSLTGYEYEQYF. In DNA, the CDR3 is TGTGCCAGCAGCCTAACAGGGTATGAGTACGAGCAGTACTTC.

This chain uses TRBV21-1 with TRBJ2-4. TRBV21-1 is a pseudogene locus. This CDR3 is built from 16 residues. CDR3 nucleotides: TGTGCCAGCAGGAGGGGGGAAAGGAGGGCCAAAAACATTCAGTACTTC. Residues: CASRRGERRAKNIQYF.

The rearrangement joins TRBV5-6 to TRBJ2-3; no clear D gene. Trimming removed 2 bases from V and 2 bases from J, with 9 bases in between. Germline lookup yields CDR1 SGHDT and CDR2 YYEEEE. The CDR3 runs 14 residues. The CDR3 DNA reads as TGTGCCAGCAGCTTCAACCTCAACACAGATACGCAGTATTTT. Amino acids: CASSFNLNTDTQYF.

The gene calls are TRBV7-6 and TRBJ2-5, with D perhaps TRBD1 (5 bases). The CDR3 contains 10 residues. V lost 11 bases and J 7 bases, leaving 11 bases between the germline ends. Germline V CDR1 and CDR2: SGHVS, FNYEAQ. This CDR3 reads CAVKRGTQYF. The CDR3 bases are TGTGCCGTTAAAAGGGGGACCCAGTACTTC.

CDR3 in amino acids: CASSLAPGLAGTYEQYF. CDR3 sequence (DNA): TGTGCCAGCAGTTTGGCCCCGGGACTAGCGGGGACCTACGAGCAGTACTTC. The V and J genes are TRBV28 and TRBJ2-5, with 13 positions matching TRBD2. The DNA end is more similar to TRBJ2-7, so the J call may be wrong. This CDR3 comprises 17 residues. CDR1 MDHEN and CDR2 SYDVKM come from the germline V gene.

This chain uses TRBV7-3 with TRBJ2-7; TRBD2 aligns across 9 bases. Germline CDR1 is SGHTA and CDR2 is FQGTGA. V lost 5 bases, J lost 3 bases, and 2 bases stayed unmatched. This CDR3 comprises 13 residues. The CDR3, as DNA: TGTGCCAGCAGCCCGCGGGGGGGCTACGAGCAGTACTTC. Translating gives CASSPRGGYEQYF.

This clone was picked up one time. J is TRBJ2-7 and V is TRBV7-8; D possibly corresponds to TRBD2 (5 bases). Germline CDR1 reads SGHVS; CDR2 reads FQNEAQ. The ends were cut back, 3 bases at V and 9 bases at J, with 15 bases in the middle. This CDR3 contains 13 residues. The CDR3 sequence: CASSFEGLRGQYF. In DNA, the CDR3 is TGTGCCAGCAGCTTTGAGGGCCTCCGGGGGCAGTACTTC.

This clone was seen a single time. The rearrangement links TRBV5-1 to TRBJ2-2; the match to TRBD2 covers 13 bases. Germline V gene sequence: CDR1 SGHRS, CDR2 YFSETQ. V lost 4 bases, J lost 0 bases, and 0 bases stayed unmatched. CDR3 length: 16 residues. This CDR3 is CASSGTSGTNTGELFF. The DNA for the CDR3 is TGCGCCAGCAGCGGGACTAGCGGGACGAACACCGGGGAGCTGTTTTTT.

The V call is TRBV19, the J call TRBJ2-3, with D perhaps matching TRBD1 (6 bases). V lost 7 bases and J lost 1, with 15 bases in between. The germline gives CDR1 LNHDA, CDR2 SQIVND (reference sequence). This CDR3 has 15 amino acids. CDR3 nucleotides: TGTGCCAGTAACGGGGCAGGGGAAGGCACAGATACGCAGTATTTT. Residues: CASNGAGEGTDTQYF.

V gene TRBV5-4 combines with J gene TRBJ2-1, with TRBD2 matching over 8 bases. The CDR3 length is 13 residues. The germline gives CDR1 SGHNT, CDR2 YYREEE (reference sequence). V was pared by 4 bases and J by 6 bases, with 3 bases of the junction left unmatched. CDR3 amino acids: CASSISGGNEQFF. In DNA, the CDR3 is TGTGCCAGCAGCATCAGCGGGGGCAATGAGCAGTTCTTC.

This clone was recorded only once. The chain carries TRBV9 and TRBJ1-3, with D unresolved. Trimming took off 5 bases at V and 2 bases at J, with 14 bases between the two ends. Germline values: CDR1 SGDLS, CDR2 YYNGEE. CDR3 length equals 15 residues. The CDR3 sequence: CASSALGTPGNTIYF. The CDR3 region has the DNA TGTGCCAGCAGTGCCTTAGGAACCCCTGGAAACACCATATATTTT.

The chain is built from TRBV6-6 and TRBJ2-3, with a weak D call TRBD2 (5 bases). Germline CDR1 is MNHNY and CDR2 is SVGAGI (reference sequence). Trimming pared 6 bases from V and 1 base from J, leaving 14 bases between. This CDR3 is built from 15 residues. The CDR3 nucleotides read TGTGCCAGCAGAGAACCGGGGTGGCGCACAGATACGCAGTATTTT. It specifies CASREPGWRTDTQYF.

The chain employs TRBV4-1 and TRBJ1-5; D is perhaps TRBD1 (6 bases). Germline loops: CDR1 MGHRA, CDR2 YSYEKL. The CDR3 is made up of 13 amino acids. Between the trimmed V and J ends, which lost 2 bases and 7 bases, there was a span of 9 bases. CDR3 amino acids: CASSQTGFQPQHF. The CDR3 nucleotides read TGCGCCAGCAGCCAAACAGGGTTCCAGCCCCAGCATTTT.

About this clone itself: The same CDR3 is also encoded by other DNA sequences in this sample. The gene calls are TRBV5-1 and TRBJ2-5, with D perhaps given as TRBD1 or TRBD2 (5 bases each). This CDR3 spans 13 amino acids. V gave up 3 bases and J gave up 1 base, with 7 bases separating them. The germline gives CDR1 SGHRS, CDR2 YFSETQ. This chain's CDR3 is CASSSGTQETQYF. CDR3 nucleotide sequence: TGCGCCAGCAGCTCCGGGACCCAAGAGACCCAGTACTTC. Variable domain in full (rest from reference TRBV5-1 and TRBJ2-5): KAGVTQTPRYLIKTRGQQVTLSCSPISGHRSVSWYQQTPGQGLQFLFEYFSETQRNKGNFPGRFSGRQFSNSRSEMNVSTLELGDSALYLCASSSGTQETQYFGPGTRLLVL.

This chain links TRBV18 with TRBJ2-7, with 9 bases identical to TRBD1. With V trimmed by 6 bases and J by 7 bases, 10 bases remained unmatched. The CDR3 sequence is 14 residues long. Per germline, CDR1 KGHSH and CDR2 LQKENI. This CDR3 is CASSHTGGSREQYF. Here the CDR3 DNA reads TGTGCCAGCTCGCATACAGGGGGCTCAAGGGAGCAGTACTTC.

V and J are TRBV7-8 and TRBJ1-1, with a tentative D call TRBD1 (5 bases). Between the trimmed V and J ends, which lost 3 bases and 5 bases, there was a span of 13 bases. The CDR3 is 14 residues long. Germline V gene lookup returns CDR1 SGHVS and CDR2 FQNEAQ. The CDR3 DNA reads as TGTGCCAGCAGCTTTCAGGGCAGGAGGACTGAAGCTTTCTTT. It encodes CASSFQGRRTEAFF.

The V and J genes are TRBV5-4 and TRBJ1-3, with unresolved D. Trimming stripped 1 base from V and 7 bases from J, with 9 bases between. CDR1 is SGHNT and CDR2 is YYREEE in the germline V gene (reference sequence). The CDR3 length is 13 residues. Here the CDR3 DNA reads TGTGCCAGCAGCTTGTGGGGAAGGAACACCATATATTTT. It codes for CASSLWGRNTIYF.

This chain joins TRBV14 and TRBJ2-1; D is possibly TRBD2 (6 bases). Per the germline V gene, CDR1 is SGHDN and CDR2 is FVKESK. Trimming removed 4 bases from V and 0 bases from J, with 16 bases in between. This CDR3 spans 17 amino acids. This CDR3 is CASSPRWGVSSYNEQFF. CDR3 bases: TGTGCCAGCAGCCCCCGTTGGGGGGTGAGCTCCTACAATGAGCAGTTCTTC.